The entry below describes one TCR beta chain. Its antigen has not been determined. Per-base quality was not reported, and no clone a single base away is much larger than it. The sample has other DNA sequences that encode this CDR3 too. The donors were healthy, HIV-negative adults with no recently reported acute infections or vaccinations. Every donor was a Caucasian adult living in Nashville, Tennessee, USA. CD4+ T cells were enriched through magnetic negative selection, after which naive cells were positively selected on CD45RA and the remaining negative fraction served as the memory subset. Blood was obtained by leukapheresis, after which PBMCs were separated by Ficoll-Histopaque density gradient centrifugation and cryopreserved in liquid nitrogen vapor phase. Analytical flow cytometry was used to check the purity and quantity of every magnetically sorted T cell population. Genomic DNA was isolated from each sorted fraction and quantified by UV absorbance on a Nanodrop 2000c.

Using the deep immunoSEQ assay, TCR CDR3 regions were amplified from genomic DNA by multiplex PCR. For each cell subset, the extracted genomic DNA was distributed evenly across all wells of several immunoSEQ 96-well plates, and each plate served as one replicate. For sorted subsets, 200 to 250 ng of genomic DNA, equivalent to 25,000 to 30,000 T cell genomes, went into each replicate PCR. Purified libraries were quantified with a Qubit 3.0 fluorometer, sized on a Bioanalyzer 2100, and re-quantified with the KAPA Library Quantification kit. A separate single-read 150-cycle Illumina NextSeq 550 flow cell was used to sequence each immunoSEQ 96-well plate. The authors' pipeline ran thus. Because the immunoSEQ output held only junctional sequences and lacked quality scores, the filtering could not match the filtering applied to full-length reads. Sequences were annotated with PyIR, a Python wrapper for IgBLAST v1.9, using IMGT germline references to assign V/J genes and CDR3. Any read was removed if the V/J assignment was weak (E-value above 1e-6), the CDR3 was missing, or the read contained stop codons, out-of-frame junctions, or ambiguous translated residues. A V3J clonotype was defined by an identical inferred V gene, J gene, and CDR3 amino acid sequence. To compute the percentage overlap between repertoires, the number of shared unique clonotypes was divided by the size of the smaller repertoire. RTK rarefaction, the Chao1 estimator, and Recon v2.1 estimates of unobserved clonotypes were used to assess repertoire richness. OLGA was used to compute generation probabilities for all TCRbeta clonotypes that the gDNA method yielded from four donors. TCRdb mirrors the immuneACCESS table, restricted to in-frame sequences. Some clones are absent from its copies; in checked studies, under half trace to an unresolved V gene, and the reason for the others is unknown. D and trimming were read from the DNA, whereas the V and J calls and clone size are those reported in that table. This sample has 2 million to 2.5 million clones in its table, and 90% to 95% of those were observed once. The biggest ten clones account for more than 0.1% of the sample.

The CDR3, from cysteine to phenylalanine, totals 17 residues. The read is trimmed to its CDR3 DNA, 51 bases read in frame from base 1. The CDR1 and CDR2 encoded by the germline V gene are MGHRA and YSYEKL. V is clipped by 0 bases and J by 2 bases, and the sequence between their germline boundaries is 15 bases long. This entry is derived from a study of shared clonotypes between healthy human individuals (dated by TCRdb to 2018 to 2020). Regarding the study in general: The cohort comprised a couple of women and a few men aged 18 to 49 years. For each donor, CD4 naive and CD4 memory were each given three plates, CD8 naive was given two plates, and CD8 memory was given one plate. To estimate repertoire size and how much clonotype sharing occurs between individuals, the study deeply sequenced the blood TCR repertoires of five healthy adults. To increase sequencing depth and limit assay-specific biases, TCR repertoire library preparation and sequencing were carried out by different laboratories using diverse techniques. Between about 0.85 and 8.9 billion PBMCs per donor were obtained by leukapheresis.

Findings and caveats that apply to the study as a whole: The small number of donors limited the genetic and exposure-history diversity represented. Naive subsets generally had larger estimated clonotype richness than memory subsets. Sampling was restricted to blood, and TCR repertoires in tissues likely differ from the TCR repertoires found in blood. Sharing across several donors was observed for around 5% of naive CD4, 3% to 3.5% of naive CD8, about 2.5% of memory CD4, and over 0.3% of memory CD8 clonotypes. Incomplete sequencing was indicated by rarefaction of sorted-subset datasets, despite the large sequencing depth. Compared with non-shared clonotypes, the clonotypes found in all four sorted-subset donors had higher generation probabilities. Pairwise subsampling indicated that sequencing depth was expected to affect the degree of clonotype sharing among donors.

The rearrangement combines TRBV4-1 with TRBJ2-3; a tentative D match to TRBD2 spans 6 bases. This sequence was found in a man aged 18 to 29 in good health. Sequenced material: naive CD4+ T cells sorted from blood. The intended sense of this specimen's cell subset or site label: CD45RA+ positively selected. The bases are TGCGCCAGCAGCCAAGATCGTGGAGGGCCCTCCACAGATACGCAGTATTTT. Its coded protein is CASSQDRGGPSTDTQYF.